Reported below is one T cell receptor beta chain. Its antigen is currently unknown. This record comes from a study of cytomegalovirus exposure and HLA in healthy donors. The germline V gene encodes CDR1 MNHNS and CDR2 SASEGT. The CDR3 runs 15 residues. V dropped 1 base and J dropped 5 bases, with 13 bases sitting between them. The PCR was carried out with 60 Vbeta primers and 13 Jbeta primers. The protocol was immunoSEQ multiplex PCR, while the TCRdb copy is restricted to in-frame clones and leaves out a portion. The top ten hold approximately 2.6% of the sample, which has 100,000 or so clones, about 80% seen once. General study findings and limits: Listed as cytomegalovirus-associated were 150 or so TCR beta chains.

This sequence joins TRBV6-1 and TRBJ2-3, with a weak D call TRBD1 (5 bases). The source of this sequence is a female donor in good health and CMV-seronegative. Sample: PBMCs. The CDR3 here is CASSEEGVGGDTQYF. CDR3 DNA sequence: TGTGCCAGCAGTGAAGAAGGGGTGGGCGGAGATACGCAGTATTTT.